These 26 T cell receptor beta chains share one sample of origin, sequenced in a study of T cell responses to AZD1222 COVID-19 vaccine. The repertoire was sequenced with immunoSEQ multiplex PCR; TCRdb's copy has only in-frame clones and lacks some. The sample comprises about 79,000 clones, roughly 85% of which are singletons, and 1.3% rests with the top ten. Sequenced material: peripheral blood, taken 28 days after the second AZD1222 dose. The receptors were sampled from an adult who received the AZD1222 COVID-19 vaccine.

The CDR3 sequence is CASSEVGQGGSPLHF. CDR3 sequence (DNA): TGTGCCAGCAGTGAAGTCGGCCAGGGGGGCTCACCCCTCCACTTT. The chain recombines TRBV2 with TRBJ1-6; 7 nucleotides match TRBD1. V lost 1 base to trimming and J lost 10 bases; unmatched junction nucleotides: 7. CDR3 length equals 15 residues. Germline assignment: CDR1 SNHLY and CDR2 FYNNEI.

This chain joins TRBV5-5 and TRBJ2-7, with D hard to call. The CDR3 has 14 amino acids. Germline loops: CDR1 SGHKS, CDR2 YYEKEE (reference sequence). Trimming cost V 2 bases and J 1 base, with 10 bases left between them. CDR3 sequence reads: CASSFGPESYEQYF. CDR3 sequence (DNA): TGTGCCAGCAGCTTCGGGCCGGAATCCTACGAGCAGTACTTC.

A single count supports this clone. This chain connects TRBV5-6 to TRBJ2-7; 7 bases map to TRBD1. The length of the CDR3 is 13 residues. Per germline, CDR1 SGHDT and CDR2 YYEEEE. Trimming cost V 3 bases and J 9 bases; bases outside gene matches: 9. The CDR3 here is CASSWTGSIGQYF. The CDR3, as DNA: TGTGCCAGCAGCTGGACAGGTTCGATCGGGCAGTACTTC. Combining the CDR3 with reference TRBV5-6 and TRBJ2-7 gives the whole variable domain DAGVTQSPTHLIKTRGQQVTLRCSPKSGHDTVSWYQQALGQGPQFIFQYYEEEERQRGNFPDRFSGHQFPNYSSELNVNALLLGDSALYLCASSWTGSIGQYFGPGTRLTVT.

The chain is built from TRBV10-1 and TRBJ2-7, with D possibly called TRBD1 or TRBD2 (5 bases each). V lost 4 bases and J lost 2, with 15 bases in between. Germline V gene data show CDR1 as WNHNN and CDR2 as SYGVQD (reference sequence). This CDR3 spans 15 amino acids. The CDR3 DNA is TGCGCCAGCAGTGGGGGAAGGGACCTAACCTACGAGCAGTACTTC. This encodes CASSGGRDLTYEQYF.

The CDR3 region is CASSLQGVANEKLFF. The CDR3 bases are TGTGCCAGTAGTCTACAGGGGGTGGCTAATGAAAAACTGTTTTTT. The chain couples TRBV19 to TRBJ1-4; 8 bases line up with TRBD1. The CDR3 runs 15 residues. V gave up 5 bases and J gave up 3 bases; unmatched junction bases: 5. Germline lookup yields CDR1 LNHDA and CDR2 SQIVND (reference sequence).

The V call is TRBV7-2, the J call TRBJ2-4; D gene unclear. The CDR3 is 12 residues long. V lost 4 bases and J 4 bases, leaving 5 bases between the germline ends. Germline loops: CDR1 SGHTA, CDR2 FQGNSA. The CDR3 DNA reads TGTGCCAGCAGCTCCGGTAAAAACATTCAGTACTTC. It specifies CASSSGKNIQYF.

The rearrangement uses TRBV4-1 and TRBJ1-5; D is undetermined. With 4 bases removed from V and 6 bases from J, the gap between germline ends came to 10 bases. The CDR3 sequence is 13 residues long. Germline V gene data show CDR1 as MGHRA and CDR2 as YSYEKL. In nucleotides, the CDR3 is TGCGCCAGCAGCCCAATGTCCGGTCAGCCCCAGCATTTT. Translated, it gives CASSPMSGQPQHF.

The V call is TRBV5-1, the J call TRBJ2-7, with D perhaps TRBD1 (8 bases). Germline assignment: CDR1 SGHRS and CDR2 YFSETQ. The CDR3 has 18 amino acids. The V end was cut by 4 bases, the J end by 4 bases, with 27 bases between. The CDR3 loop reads CASSLARPWEGDRYEQYF. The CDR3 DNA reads TGCGCCAGCAGCCTGGCCCGTCCCTGGGAGGGGGACAGGTACGAGCAGTACTTC. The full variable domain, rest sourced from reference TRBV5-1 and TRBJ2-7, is KAGVTQTPRYLIKTRGQQVTLSCSPISGHRSVSWYQQTPGQGLQFLFEYFSETQRNKGNFPGRFSGRQFSNSRSEMNVSTLELGDSALYLCASSLARPWEGDRYEQYFGPGTRLTVT.

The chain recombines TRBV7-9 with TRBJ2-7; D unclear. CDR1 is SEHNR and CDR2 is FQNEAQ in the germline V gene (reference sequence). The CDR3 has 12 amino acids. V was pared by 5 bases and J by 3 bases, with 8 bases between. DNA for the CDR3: TGTGCCAGCAGCCATTCGAGCTACGAGCAGTACTTC. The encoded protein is CASSHSSYEQYF.

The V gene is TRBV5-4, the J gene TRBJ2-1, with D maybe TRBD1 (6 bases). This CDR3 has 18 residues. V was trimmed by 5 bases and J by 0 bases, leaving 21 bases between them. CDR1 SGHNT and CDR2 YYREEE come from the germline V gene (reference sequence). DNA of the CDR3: TGTGCCAGCAGATCTGGTGGACCAGGGGCCAGCTCCTACAATGAGCAGTTCTTC. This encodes CASRSGGPGASSYNEQFF. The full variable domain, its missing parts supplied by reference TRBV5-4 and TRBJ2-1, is ETGVTQSPTHLIKTRGQQVTLRCSSQSGHNTVSWYQQALGQGPQFIFQYYREEENGRGNFPPRFSGLQFPNYSSELNVNALELDDSALYLCASRSGGPGASSYNEQFFGPGTRLTVL.

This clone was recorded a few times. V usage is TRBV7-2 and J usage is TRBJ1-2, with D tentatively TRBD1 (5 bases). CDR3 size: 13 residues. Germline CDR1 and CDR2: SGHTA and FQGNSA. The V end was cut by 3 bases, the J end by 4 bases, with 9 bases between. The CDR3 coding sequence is TGTGCCAGCAGCTTCCCAGGGCCCTATGGCTACACCTTC. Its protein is CASSFPGPYGYTF.

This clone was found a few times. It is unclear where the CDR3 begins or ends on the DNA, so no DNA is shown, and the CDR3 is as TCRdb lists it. The CDR3 is CASSSSDRNYGYTF. The V call is TRBV28, the J call TRBJ1-2; TRBD1 is taken as the D call from the table, unchecked against the DNA. The length of the CDR3 is 14 amino acids, counting both ends. Per the germline V gene, CDR1 is MDHEN and CDR2 is SYDVKM.

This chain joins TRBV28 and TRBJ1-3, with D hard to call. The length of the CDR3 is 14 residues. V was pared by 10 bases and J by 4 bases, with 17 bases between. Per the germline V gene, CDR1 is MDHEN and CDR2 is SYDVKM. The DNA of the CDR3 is TGTGCCACCACCCCGAACTTCCTCGGAAACACCATATATTTT. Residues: CATTPNFLGNTIYF.

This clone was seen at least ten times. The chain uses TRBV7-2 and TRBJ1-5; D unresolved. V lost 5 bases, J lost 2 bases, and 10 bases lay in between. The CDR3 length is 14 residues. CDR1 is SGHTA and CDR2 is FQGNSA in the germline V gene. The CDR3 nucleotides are TGTGCCAGCAGCCCTAACCTGGGCAATCAGCCCCAGCATTTT. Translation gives CASSPNLGNQPQHF.

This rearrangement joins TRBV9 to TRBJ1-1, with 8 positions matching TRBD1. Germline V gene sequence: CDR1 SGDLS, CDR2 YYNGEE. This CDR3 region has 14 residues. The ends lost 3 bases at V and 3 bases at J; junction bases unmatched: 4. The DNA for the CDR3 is TGTGCCAGCAGCGCAGGGGGCCAGGACACTGAAGCTTTCTTT. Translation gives CASSAGGQDTEAFF.

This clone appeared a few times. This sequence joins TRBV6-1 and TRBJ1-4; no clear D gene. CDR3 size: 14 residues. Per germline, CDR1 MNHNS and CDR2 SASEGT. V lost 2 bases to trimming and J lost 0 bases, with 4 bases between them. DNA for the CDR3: TGTGCCAGCAGTGAACGAGCAACTAATGAAAAACTGTTTTTT. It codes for CASSERATNEKLFF.

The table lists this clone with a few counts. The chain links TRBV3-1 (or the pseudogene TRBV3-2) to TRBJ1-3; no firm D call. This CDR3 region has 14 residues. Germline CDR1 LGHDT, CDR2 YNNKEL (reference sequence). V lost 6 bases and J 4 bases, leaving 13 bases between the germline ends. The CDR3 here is CASSQSLQGNTIYF. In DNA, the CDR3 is TGTGCCAGCAGTCAGAGTTTACAGGGAAACACCATATATTTT.

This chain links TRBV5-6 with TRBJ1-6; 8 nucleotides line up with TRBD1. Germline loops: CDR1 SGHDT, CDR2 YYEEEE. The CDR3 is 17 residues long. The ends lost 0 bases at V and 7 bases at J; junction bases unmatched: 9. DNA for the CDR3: TGTGCCAGCAGCTTGGAAAAGACAGGGGTTGTCAATTCACCCCTCCACTTT. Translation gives CASSLEKTGVVNSPLHF.

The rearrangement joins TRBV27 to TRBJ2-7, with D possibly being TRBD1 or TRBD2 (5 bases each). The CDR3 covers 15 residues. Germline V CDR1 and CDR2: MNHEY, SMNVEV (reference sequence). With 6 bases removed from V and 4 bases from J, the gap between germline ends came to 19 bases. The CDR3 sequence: CASRPHRDPTYEQYF. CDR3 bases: TGTGCCAGCAGACCTCACCGGGACCCTACATACGAGCAGTACTTC.

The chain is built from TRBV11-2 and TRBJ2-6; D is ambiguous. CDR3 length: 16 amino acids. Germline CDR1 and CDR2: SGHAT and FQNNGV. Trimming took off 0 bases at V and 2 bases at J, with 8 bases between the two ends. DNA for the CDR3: TGTGCCAGCAGCTTAGATCTTTACCCTGGGGCCAACGTCCTGACTTTC. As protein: CASSLDLYPGANVLTF.

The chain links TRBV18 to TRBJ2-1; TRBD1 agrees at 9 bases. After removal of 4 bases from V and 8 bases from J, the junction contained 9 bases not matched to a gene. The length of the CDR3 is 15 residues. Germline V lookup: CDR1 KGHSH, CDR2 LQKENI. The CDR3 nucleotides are TGTGCCAGCTCACGGGGACAGGGAGTACTCGATGAGCAGTTCTTC. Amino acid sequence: CASSRGQGVLDEQFF.

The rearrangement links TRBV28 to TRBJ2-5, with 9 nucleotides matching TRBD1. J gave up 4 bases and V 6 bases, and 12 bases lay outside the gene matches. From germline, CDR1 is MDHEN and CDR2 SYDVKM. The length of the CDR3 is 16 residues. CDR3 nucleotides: TGTGCCAGCAGGACAAACAGGGGGCTCCGGGGAGAGACCCAGTACTTC. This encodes CASRTNRGLRGETQYF.

CDR3 sequence (DNA): TGTGCCAGCAGCTTACATCCCCGTACTGAAGCTTTCTTT. It specifies CASSLHPRTEAFF. The chain is built from TRBV11-2 and TRBJ1-1; no definite D call. The V gene lost 2 bases and the J gene lost 5 bases, with 9 bases spanning the gap. The CDR3 runs to 13 residues. Germline V lookup: CDR1 SGHAT, CDR2 FQNNGV. The full variable domain, completed using reference TRBV11-2 and TRBJ1-1, is EAGVAQSPRYKIIEKRQSVAFWCNPISGHATLYWYQQILGQGPKLLIQFQNNGVVDDSQLPKDRFSAERLKGVDSTLKIQPAKLEDSAVYLCASSLHPRTEAFFGQGTRLTVV.

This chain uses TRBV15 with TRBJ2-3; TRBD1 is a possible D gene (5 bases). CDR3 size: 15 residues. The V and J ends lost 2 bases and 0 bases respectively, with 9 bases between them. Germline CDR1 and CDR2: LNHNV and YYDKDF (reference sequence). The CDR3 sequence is CATSRRQPSTDTQYF. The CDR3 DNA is TGTGCCACCAGCAGACGACAGCCGAGCACAGATACGCAGTATTTT.

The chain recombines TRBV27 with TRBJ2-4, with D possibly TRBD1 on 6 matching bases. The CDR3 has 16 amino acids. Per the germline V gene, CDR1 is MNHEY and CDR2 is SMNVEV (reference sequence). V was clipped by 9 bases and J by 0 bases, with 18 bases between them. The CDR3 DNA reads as TGTGCCAGGTTAATACAGGGACCGCTAGCCAAAAACATTCAGTACTTC. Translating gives CARLIQGPLAKNIQYF.

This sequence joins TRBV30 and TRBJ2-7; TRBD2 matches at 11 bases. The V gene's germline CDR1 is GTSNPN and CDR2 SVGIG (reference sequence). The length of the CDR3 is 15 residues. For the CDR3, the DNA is TGTGCTCTCACTCCGGCTAGCGGGAGGATCTACGAGCAGTACTTC. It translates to CALTPASGRIYEQYF.